This T cell receptor beta chain was identified in a study of Ad26.COV2.S vaccination and SARS-CoV-2 variants. The study, taken as a whole, reports: Among vaccine recipients, spike-specific TCR breadth exceeded that of placebo recipients.

The protocol was immunoSEQ multiplex PCR, while the TCRdb copy is restricted to in-frame clones and leaves out a portion. The sample holds roughly 330,000 clones, roughly nine tenths seen once. Described treatment: about 20 received Ad26.COV2.S at low or high dose, single or two shots; about 5 received placebo; per-sample allocation not given. Collection of samples fell on day 63 after the first vaccine or placebo injection. Boston provided a donor who was an adult aged 18-55 years. Remarks on this clone: Its target is not known.

V lost 5 bases, J lost 0 bases, and 4 bases stayed unmatched. CDR3 size: 15 residues. CDR1 and CDR2 (germline): MGHRA, YSYEKL. The TCR sequence derives from a person aged 18-65 years who received the Ad26.COV2.S COVID-19 vaccine or a placebo. The input for sequencing was peripheral blood, taken in a trial of Ad26.COV2.S vaccine versus placebo. The V call is TRBV4-1, the J call TRBJ1-5; 7 bases map to TRBD1. The CDR3 loop reads CASSTGTVSNQPQHF. Written as DNA, the CDR3 is TGCGCCAGCAGCACCGGGACAGTTAGCAATCAGCCCCAGCATTTT.